The 27 T cell receptor beta chains below were found in one sample sequenced in a study of T cell responses to AZD1222 COVID-19 vaccine. Clones were read by immunoSEQ multiplex PCR, and TCRdb kept only the in-frame ones, dropping some. The sample shows over 100,000 clones, around 90% of them seen only once. Sequencing used peripheral blood, obtained on day 0 of AZD1222 vaccination. These receptors all come from an adult in good health.

The chain employs TRBV7-2 and TRBJ2-3; no firm D call. This CDR3 contains 13 residues. Trimming removed 3 bases at V and 4 bases at J, with 8 bases between. CDR1 is SGHTA and CDR2 is FQGNSA in the germline V gene. As DNA, the CDR3 is TGTGCCAGCAGCTTGGGTGCCTCAGATACGCAGTATTTT. Its translation is CASSLGASDTQYF. Supplemented by reference TRBV7-2 and TRBJ2-3, the full variable domain reads GAGVSQSPSNKVTEKGKDVELRCDPISGHTALYWYRQSLGQGLEFLIYFQGNSAPDKSGLPSDRFSAERTGGSVSTLTIQRTQQEDSAVYLCASSLGASDTQYFGPGTRLTVL.

This chain joins TRBV21-1 and TRBJ1-2; the table gives TRBD1 as D, unverified against the DNA. TRBV21-1 is a pseudogene. This CDR3 comprises 16 residues. The CDR3 protein is CASSKEVAGRNYGYTF. The CDR3 DNA is TGTGCCAGCAGCAAAGAGGTTGCAGGGCGTAACTATGGCTACACCTTC.

The chain uses TRBV7-9 and TRBJ1-2; D remains ambiguous. CDR3 length: 13 amino acids. The germline V gene has CDR1 SEHNR and CDR2 FQNEAQ (reference sequence). Trimming pared 1 base from V and 3 bases from J, leaving 6 bases between. The CDR3 DNA reads as TGTGCCAGCAGCTTAGAGGAGTACTATGGCTACACCTTC. Translating gives CASSLEEYYGYTF.

This chain links TRBV6-2 or TRBV6-3 with TRBJ2-1; TRBD2 is a possible D gene (5 bases). Germline values: CDR1 MNHEY, CDR2 SVGEGT. V lost 6 bases to trimming and J lost 5 bases, with 8 bases between them. The CDR3 has 12 amino acids. CDR3 sequence reads: CASSPTNNEQFF. The CDR3 DNA reads as TGTGCCAGCAGCCCGACTAACAATGAGCAGTTCTTC.

This clone came up a few times. This chain links TRBV4-3 with TRBJ2-5; tentatively, D is TRBD1 (5 bases). Germline CDR1 and CDR2: LGHNA and YSLEER. The CDR3 consists of 14 residues. Trimming removed 1 base at V and 5 bases at J, with 11 bases between. This CDR3 reads CASSQVRGMETQYF. CDR3 nucleotides: TGCGCCAGCAGCCAAGTAAGGGGCATGGAGACCCAGTACTTC.

This clone showed up just once. V usage is TRBV28 and J usage is TRBJ2-7; the D gene is possibly TRBD1 (6 bases). The CDR3 spans 14 residues. Per the germline V gene, CDR1 is MDHEN and CDR2 is SYDVKM. V lost 4 bases to trimming and J lost 1 base, with 11 bases between them. CDR3 DNA: TGTGCCAGCAGTTCTCCAGACAGGTCCTACGAGCAGTACTTC. Its translation is CASSSPDRSYEQYF.

The chain combines TRBV7-9 with TRBJ1-1; D is uncertain. Germline lookup yields CDR1 SEHNR and CDR2 FQNEAQ (reference sequence). V lost 6 bases and J 2 bases, leaving 10 bases between the germline ends. This CDR3 is 13 amino acids long. For the CDR3, the DNA is TGTGCCAGCAGGCACCAGGAAAACACTGAAGCTTTCTTT. It codes for CASRHQENTEAFF.

The V and J genes are TRBV12-3 or TRBV12-4 and TRBJ2-7, with D possibly TRBD1 on 5 matching bases. The CDR3 is 12 residues long. Trimming pared 7 bases from V and 5 bases from J, leaving 12 bases between. The CDR3, as DNA: TGTGCCAGCACTAAACAGGCCCACGAGCAGTACTTC. This encodes CASTKQAHEQYF.

The chain links TRBV28 to TRBJ2-2; 12 bases match TRBD2. Germline V gene sequence: CDR1 MDHEN, CDR2 SYDVKM. V shed 3 bases and J 3 bases; nucleotides not matched to a gene: 8. The CDR3 runs 18 residues. The CDR3 sequence: CASSLFRGTSGYTGELFF. The CDR3 DNA follows: TGTGCCAGCAGTTTGTTTCGCGGGACTAGCGGGTACACCGGGGAGCTGTTTTTT.

A single count supports this clone. The chain couples TRBV20-1 to TRBJ2-3; D gene uncertain. Trimming removed 3 bases at V and 5 bases at J, with 15 bases between. The CDR3 is 14 residues long. Germline V gene lookup returns CDR1 DFQATT and CDR2 SNEGSKA (reference sequence). The CDR3: CSASTGEIGDTQYF. The CDR3 bases are TGCAGTGCTAGTACGGGCGAAATAGGAGATACGCAGTATTTT.

The chain has TRBV7-2 and TRBJ2-7; D ambiguous. CDR3 size: 14 residues. The germline CDR1 and CDR2 sequences are SGHTA and FQGNSA. Trimming cost V 5 bases and J 0 bases, with 11 bases left between them. Here the CDR3 reads CASSGQAFSYEQYF. As DNA, the CDR3 is TGTGCCAGCAGCGGTCAAGCCTTCTCCTACGAGCAGTACTTC.

The genes are TRBV19 and TRBJ1-1; D may be TRBD1 (6 bases). Trimming took 7 bases from V and 3 from J, leaving 9 bases between them. CDR3 size: 12 residues. Germline V gene sequence: CDR1 LNHDA, CDR2 SQIVND (reference sequence). This CDR3 is CASTGQYTEAFF. The CDR3 DNA reads as TGTGCCAGTACAGGACAGTACACTGAAGCTTTCTTT.

In this sample, this clone turned up a few times. This chain uses TRBV28 with TRBJ2-7, with 11 nucleotides matching TRBD1. CDR3 size: 15 residues. CDR1 is MDHEN and CDR2 is SYDVKM in the germline V gene. With 2 bases clipped from V and 4 bases from J, the junction kept 4 bases outside the gene matches. The CDR3 DNA sequence: TGTGCCAGCAGTTTAGAGGGACAGGGGGTGTACGAGCAGTACTTC. The encoded protein is CASSLEGQGVYEQYF.

This clone was recorded only once. The chain joins TRBV27 to TRBJ2-5; TRBD2 matches 7 bases. V was clipped by 4 bases and J by 1 base; unmatched bases: 9. CDR3 length equals 16 residues. Germline CDR1 is MNHEY and CDR2 is SMNVEV (reference sequence). The CDR3 region is CASSSLPGGGQETQYF. Here the CDR3 DNA reads TGTGCCAGCAGTTCCCTACCTGGGGGGGGCCAAGAGACCCAGTACTTC.

The chain employs TRBV28 and TRBJ2-3; 10 bases fit TRBD2. Germline CDR1 is MDHEN and CDR2 is SYDVKM. This CDR3 is built from 14 residues. V lost 10 bases and J lost 2; bases outside the gene matches: 6. This chain's CDR3 is CAIGTSEITDTQYF. CDR3 bases: TGTGCCATAGGGACTAGCGAAATCACAGATACGCAGTATTTT.

V and J are TRBV7-9 and TRBJ1-2, with 8 nucleotides matching TRBD1. Germline CDR1 and CDR2: SEHNR and FQNEAQ (reference sequence). This CDR3 region has 15 residues. Trimming took 4 bases from V and 0 from J; bases not matched to a gene: 4. This CDR3 is CASSSWTGTNYGYTF. The CDR3 bases are TGTGCCAGCAGCTCCTGGACAGGGACTAACTATGGCTACACCTTC.

The genes are TRBV30 and TRBJ1-1; a weak D match, TRBD1 (5 bases). V was pared by 8 bases and J by 3 bases, with 13 bases between. This CDR3 has 12 amino acids. CDR1 and CDR2 (germline): GTSNPN, SVGIG (reference sequence). CDR3 nucleotides: TGTGCCAGCCGCCCGGGGGACACTGAAGCTTTCTTT. It translates to CASRPGDTEAFF.

This clone was recorded only once. This chain uses TRBV5-6 with TRBJ1-2; 8 nucleotides agree with TRBD1. V lost 3 bases to trimming and J lost 8 bases; unmatched junction nucleotides: 6. The CDR3 consists of 13 residues. CDR1 and CDR2 from the germline V gene are SGHDT and YYEEEE. The CDR3 sequence: CASSWDRPGGYTF. CDR3 DNA sequence: TGTGCCAGCAGCTGGGACAGGCCTGGAGGCTACACCTTC.

The rearrangement links TRBV21-1 to TRBJ1-4. TRBV21-1 is noted as a pseudogene. This CDR3 comprises 16 residues. CDR3 in amino acids: CASSKLREKVGEKLFF. The CDR3 DNA follows: TGTGCCAGCAGCAAACTGAGGGAAAAGGTGGGAGAAAAACTGTTTTTT.

The rearrangement joins TRBV3-1 (or the pseudogene TRBV3-2) to TRBJ1-2, with unresolved D. Trimming pared 0 bases from V and 4 bases from J, leaving 6 bases between. This CDR3 spans 13 amino acids. CDR1 and CDR2 from the germline V gene are LGHDT and YNNKEL (reference sequence). The CDR3 bases are TGTGCCAGCAGCCAAGAACAGACCTATGGCTACACCTTC. Translating it yields CASSQEQTYGYTF.

CDR3 amino acids: CASSPDRVRYEQYF. CDR3 nucleotide sequence: TGTGCCAGCAGTCCGGACAGGGTAAGATACGAGCAGTACTTC. The chain has TRBV6-2 or TRBV6-3 and TRBJ2-7; 8 positions match TRBD1. CDR1 is MNHEY, CDR2 SVGEGT, per germline. There are 14 residues in the CDR3. V was clipped by 5 bases and J by 4 bases; unmatched bases: 7.

The gene calls are TRBV24-1 and TRBJ1-2; no reliable D call. Trimming left V 3 bases short and J 2 bases short, with 9 bases between. The CDR3 has 14 residues. Germline CDR1 is KGHDR and CDR2 is SFDVKD. DNA of the CDR3: TGTGCCACCAGTGATCCAAACAGAAACTATGGCTACACCTTC. Its translation: CATSDPNRNYGYTF.

The rearrangement links TRBV24-1 to TRBJ2-2, with 7 positions matching TRBD1. The CDR3 totals 14 residues. CDR1 and CDR2 from the germline V gene are KGHDR and SFDVKD. The trim removed 9 bases at V and 3 bases at J, leaving 6 bases unmatched. The CDR3 nucleotides read TGTGCCACCCGCGGACAGGTGTACACCGGGGAGCTGTTTTTT. Translated: CATRGQVYTGELFF.

The chain combines TRBV19 with TRBJ1-2; D is uncertain. From germline, CDR1 is LNHDA and CDR2 SQIVND (reference sequence). V was cut by 4 bases and J by 4 bases, with 13 bases left in between. The CDR3 length is 14 residues. The CDR3 loop reads CASSTLERAYGYTF. The CDR3 DNA is TGTGCCAGTAGTACCTTAGAGAGGGCCTATGGCTACACCTTC.

V usage is TRBV6-5 and J usage is TRBJ1-2; 9 bases are a match to TRBD1. The CDR3 is 15 amino acids. After removal of 2 bases from V and 6 bases from J, the junction contained 7 bases not matched to a gene. The germline CDR1 and CDR2 sequences are MNHEY and SVGAGI. The DNA for the CDR3 is TGTGCCAGCAGTTACAGGGACAGGGTTGGAGATGGCTACACCTTC. It codes for CASSYRDRVGDGYTF.

The rearrangement joins TRBV3-1 (or the pseudogene TRBV3-2) to TRBJ1-5; TRBD1 might be the D (6 bases). The CDR3 consists of 14 residues. V was clipped by 2 bases and J by 2 bases, with 7 bases between them. Germline V CDR1 and CDR2: LGHDT, YNNKEL (reference sequence). This CDR3 is CASSQSGGNQPQHF. For the CDR3, the DNA is TGTGCCAGCAGCCAATCAGGGGGCAATCAGCCCCAGCATTTT.

The chain employs TRBV7-8 and TRBJ2-3; the D is unclear. The CDR3 length is 15 residues. With 7 bases removed from V and 8 bases from J, the gap between germline ends came to 22 bases. In germline, CDR1 is SGHVS, CDR2 FQNEAQ. CDR3 residues: CASTRSRAGQSTQYF. In DNA form, the CDR3 reads TGTGCCAGCACCAGAAGTAGGGCAGGCCAATCTACGCAGTATTTT.